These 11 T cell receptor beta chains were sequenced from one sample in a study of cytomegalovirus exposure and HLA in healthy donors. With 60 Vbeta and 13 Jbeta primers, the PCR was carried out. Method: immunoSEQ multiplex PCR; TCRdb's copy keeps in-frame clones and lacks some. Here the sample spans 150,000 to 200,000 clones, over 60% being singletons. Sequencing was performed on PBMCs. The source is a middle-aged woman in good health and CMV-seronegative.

The CDR3 sequence: CASSTRTGITTGELFF. The DNA for the CDR3 is TGTGCCAGTAGTACCCGGACAGGGATAACCACCGGGGAGCTGTTTTTT. The gene calls are TRBV19 and TRBJ2-2; 8 positions match TRBD1. V shed 4 bases, J shed 4 bases, and the junction held 8 bases outside the gene matches. The CDR3 sequence is 16 residues long. Germline loops: CDR1 LNHDA, CDR2 SQIVND (reference sequence).

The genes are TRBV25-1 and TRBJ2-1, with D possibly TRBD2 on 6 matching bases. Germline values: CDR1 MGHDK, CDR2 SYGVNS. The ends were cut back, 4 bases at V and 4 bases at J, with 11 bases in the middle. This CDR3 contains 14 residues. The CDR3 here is CASSARGNYNEQFF. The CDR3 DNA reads TGTGCCAGCAGTGCCCGGGGGAATTACAATGAGCAGTTCTTC.

Here the CDR3 reads CASWSGRALDNEQFF. CDR3 nucleotide sequence: TGTGCCAGCTGGAGCGGGAGGGCATTAGACAATGAGCAGTTCTTC. V and J are TRBV7-3 and TRBJ2-1; 10 bases line up with TRBD2. The germline V gene has CDR1 SGHTA and CDR2 FQGTGA. V lost 8 bases and J lost 5; bases outside the gene matches: 9. There are 15 residues in the CDR3.

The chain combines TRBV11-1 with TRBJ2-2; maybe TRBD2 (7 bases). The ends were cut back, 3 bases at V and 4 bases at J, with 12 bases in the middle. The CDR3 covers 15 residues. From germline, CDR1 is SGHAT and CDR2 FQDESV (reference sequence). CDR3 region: CASSLGGRGTGELFF. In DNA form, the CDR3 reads TGTGCCAGCAGCTTGGGGGGGCGCGGCACCGGGGAGCTGTTTTTT. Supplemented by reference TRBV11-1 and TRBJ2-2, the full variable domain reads EAEVAQSPRYKITEKSQAVAFWCDPISGHATLYWYRQILGQGPELLVQFQDESVVDDSQLPKDRFSAERLKGVDSTLKIQPAELGDSAMYLCASSLGGRGTGELFFGEGSRLTVL.

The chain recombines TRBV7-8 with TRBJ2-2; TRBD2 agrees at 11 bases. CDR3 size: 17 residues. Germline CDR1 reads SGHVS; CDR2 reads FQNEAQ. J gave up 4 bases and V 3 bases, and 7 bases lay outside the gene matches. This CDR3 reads CASSFVSGTSGTGELFF. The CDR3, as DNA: TGTGCCAGCAGCTTCGTATCCGGGACTAGCGGCACCGGGGAGCTGTTTTTT.

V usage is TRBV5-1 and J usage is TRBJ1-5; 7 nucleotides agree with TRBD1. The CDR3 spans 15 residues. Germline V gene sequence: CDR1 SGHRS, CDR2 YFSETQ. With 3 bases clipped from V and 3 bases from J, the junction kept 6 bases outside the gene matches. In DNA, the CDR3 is TGCGCCAGCAGCTGGACAGGACCTTTCAATCAGCCCCAGCATTTT. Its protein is CASSWTGPFNQPQHF.

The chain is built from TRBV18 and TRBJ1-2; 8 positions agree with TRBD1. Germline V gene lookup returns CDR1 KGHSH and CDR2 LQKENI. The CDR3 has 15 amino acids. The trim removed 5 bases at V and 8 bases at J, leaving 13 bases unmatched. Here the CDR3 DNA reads TGTGCCAGCTCATGGACAGGGAAGAATAATGAGGGCTACACCTTC. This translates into CASSWTGKNNEGYTF. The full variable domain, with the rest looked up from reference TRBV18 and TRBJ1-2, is NAGVMQNPRHLVRRRGQEARLRCSPMKGHSHVYWYRQLPEEGLKFMVYLQKENIIDESGMPKERFSAEFPKEGPSILRIQQVVRGDSAAYFCASSWTGKNNEGYTFGSGTRLTVV.

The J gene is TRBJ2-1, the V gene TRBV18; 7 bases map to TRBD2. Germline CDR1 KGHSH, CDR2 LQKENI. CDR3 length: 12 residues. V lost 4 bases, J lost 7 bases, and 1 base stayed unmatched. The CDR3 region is CASSRGSNEQFF. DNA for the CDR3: TGTGCCAGCTCACGCGGGAGTAATGAGCAGTTCTTC.

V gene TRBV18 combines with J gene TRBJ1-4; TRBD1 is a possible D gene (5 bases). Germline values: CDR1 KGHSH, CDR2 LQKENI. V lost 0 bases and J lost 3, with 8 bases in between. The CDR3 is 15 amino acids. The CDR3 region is CASSPPGRANEKLFF. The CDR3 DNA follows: TGTGCCAGCTCACCACCGGGCAGGGCTAATGAAAAACTGTTTTTT.

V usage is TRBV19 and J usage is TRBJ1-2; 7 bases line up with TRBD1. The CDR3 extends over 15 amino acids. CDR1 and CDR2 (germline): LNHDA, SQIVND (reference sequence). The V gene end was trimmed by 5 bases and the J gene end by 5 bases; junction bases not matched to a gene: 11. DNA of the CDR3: TGTGCCAGTAGTCCTTCGACAGGGAGTGCTTATGGCTACACCTTC. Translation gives CASSPSTGSAYGYTF.

The CDR3 region has the DNA TGTGCCAGCAGCGTGAACGACGCCGGGGAGCTGTTTTTT. As protein: CASSVNDAGELFF. This chain joins TRBV9 and TRBJ1-3, with D hard to call. The J call may not be correct, given that the DNA end is closer to TRBJ2-2. CDR1 is SGDLS, CDR2 YYNGEE, per germline. The CDR3 sequence is 13 residues long.